One sample yielded the 13 T cell receptor beta chains listed below, sequenced in a study of OX40 agonist ivuxolimab in advanced cancers. The repertoire was sequenced with immunoSEQ multiplex PCR; TCRdb's copy has only in-frame clones and lacks some. This sample carries 65,000 to 85,000 clones, around nine tenths of them seen once, and the ten largest clones take around 2.5%. The sequences come from CD4+ or CD8+ T cells sorted from blood, collected in a trial of the OX40 agonist ivuxolimab. The receptors originated from an adult with an advanced solid tumor such as melanoma, head and neck, liver or kidney cancer.

CDR3 bases: TGTGCCAGCGGAACAGGGGAAAAACTGTTTTTT. Amino acids: CASGTGEKLFF. The chain combines TRBV28 with TRBJ1-4, with D possibly TRBD1 on 6 matching bases. In germline, CDR1 is MDHEN, CDR2 SYDVKM. This CDR3 contains 11 residues. The V and J ends lost 8 bases and 8 bases respectively, with 9 bases between them.

V is TRBV4-2 and J is TRBJ1-6, with D perhaps matching TRBD1 (5 bases). The germline V gene has CDR1 LGHNA and CDR2 YNFKEQ. This CDR3 has 18 amino acids. Trimming removed 0 bases at V and 6 bases at J, with 18 bases between. CDR3 amino acids: CASSQEGIRGSSNSPLHF. The CDR3 DNA reads as TGTGCCAGCAGCCAAGAGGGGATTCGGGGGTCAAGTAATTCACCCCTCCACTTT.

The chain uses TRBV6-1 and TRBJ1-5; D ambiguous. This CDR3 has 13 amino acids. Germline V gene data show CDR1 as MNHNS and CDR2 as SASEGT. V was clipped by 1 base and J by 3 bases, with 4 bases between them. For the CDR3, the DNA is TGTGCCAGCAGTGAAGTCGACAATCAGCCCCAGCATTTT. Translation: CASSEVDNQPQHF.

This clone came up a few times. This chain uses TRBV28 with TRBJ1-6, with 8 bases that match TRBD1. Germline V gives CDR1 MDHEN, CDR2 SYDVKM. With 5 bases clipped from V and 9 bases from J, the junction kept 9 bases outside the gene matches. This CDR3 contains 15 residues. The CDR3 loop is CASSQDRAAISPLHF. The CDR3 bases are TGTGCCAGCAGTCAGGACAGGGCAGCCATTTCACCCCTCCACTTT.

The chain uses TRBV5-1 and TRBJ2-5, with 8 bases identical to TRBD1. The DNA end is a closer match to TRBJ2-7, so the J assignment may be wrong. The CDR3 length is 15 residues. Germline CDR1 reads SGHRS; CDR2 reads YFSETQ. CDR3 in DNA: TGCGCCAGCAGCCGCGGACAGGGACTCTCCTACGAGCAGTACTTC. Translating it yields CASSRGQGLSYEQYF.

This clone was seen only once. This chain connects TRBV7-2 to TRBJ1-1; D remains ambiguous. The germline V gene has CDR1 SGHTA and CDR2 FQGNSA. The CDR3 runs to 14 residues. V was pared by 4 bases and J by 1 base, with 10 bases between. The CDR3 DNA reads as TGTGCCAGCAGCTCACGGCAGCAGAACACTGAAGCTTTCTTT. Amino acid sequence: CASSSRQQNTEAFF.

The rearrangement uses TRBV4-3 and TRBJ1-4, with no clear D. Germline CDR1 is LGHNA and CDR2 is YSLEER. The CDR3 extends over 16 amino acids. V was trimmed by 0 bases and J by 4 bases, leaving 12 bases between them. The CDR3 nucleotides are TGCGCCAGCAGCCAAGACCCAGGACGCCATAATGAAAAACTGTTTTTT. Translation gives CASSQDPGRHNEKLFF.

V and J are TRBV10-3 and TRBJ1-3; no clear D. Trimming removed 4 bases from V and 11 bases from J, with 9 bases in between. The CDR3 covers 11 residues. Germline-derived CDR1 and CDR2 are ENHRY and SYGVKD. The CDR3 is CAISGSGSIYF. The CDR3 nucleotides read TGTGCCATCAGTGGCTCGGGATCCATATATTTT.

The CDR3: CASSQGTGRDYGYTF. CDR3 nucleotides: TGCGCCAGCAGTCAGGGGACGGGCAGGGACTATGGCTACACCTTC. The chain couples TRBV23-1 to TRBJ1-2, with a weak D call TRBD1 (5 bases). TRBV23-1 is noted as an ORF with a role that remains uncertain. The CDR3 totals 15 residues. Deletions cut 3 bases from V and 3 bases from J, with 14 bases between.

This chain joins TRBV10-3 and TRBJ1-4; 7 bases agree with TRBD1. The V gene's germline CDR1 is ENHRY and CDR2 SYGVKD. CDR3 size: 15 residues. V lost 3 bases and J lost 5; bases outside the gene matches: 6. The CDR3 bases are TGTGCCATCAGTGATCGGACAGGTCCAAATGAAAAACTGTTTTTT. This sequence encodes CAISDRTGPNEKLFF.

The gene calls are TRBV7-2 and TRBJ2-5; D remains unclear. V was cut by 6 bases and J by 1 base, with 9 bases left in between. Germline V CDR1 and CDR2: SGHTA, FQGNSA. The CDR3 is 13 residues long. CDR3 region: CASRRVVQETQYF. The CDR3 DNA reads TGTGCCAGCAGGAGAGTAGTCCAAGAGACCCAGTACTTC. The full variable domain, its missing parts supplied by reference TRBV7-2 and TRBJ2-5, is GAGVSQSPSNKVTEKGKDVELRCDPISGHTALYWYRQSLGQGLEFLIYFQGNSAPDKSGLPSDRFSAERTGGSVSTLTIQRTQQEDSAVYLCASRRVVQETQYFGPGTRLLVL.

The chain is built from TRBV30 and TRBJ2-7, with TRBD1 as a possible D gene (7 bases). Per germline, CDR1 GTSNPN and CDR2 SVGIG (reference sequence). This CDR3 spans 13 amino acids. The V end was cut by 2 bases, the J end by 5 bases, with 13 bases between. Here the CDR3 reads CAWSNQGGNEQYF. CDR3 DNA sequence: TGTGCCTGGAGTAATCAGGGGGGCAACGAGCAGTACTTC.

This clone appeared a few times. The rearrangement links TRBV4-1 to TRBJ1-2; TRBD1 is a possible D gene (5 bases). The CDR3 contains 15 residues. Germline V gene sequence: CDR1 MGHRA, CDR2 YSYEKL. Trimming removed 1 base at V and 0 bases at J, with 9 bases between. The CDR3 reads CASSQGWGANYGYTF. The CDR3 DNA reads TGCGCCAGCAGCCAAGGATGGGGGGCTAACTATGGCTACACCTTC.